Listed here are 20 T cell receptor beta chains from one sample, sequenced in a study of T cells expressing NK-cell markers. Each CDR3 protein gets one entry in TCRdb, which reprocessed the 5' RACE reads and gives no DNA. Found here are 550,000 or so distinct CDR3 sequences; the top ten clones hold roughly 3.6%. The sample taken for sequencing was blood T cells: a sorted CD56 or NKG2C T cell subset, CD4+ or CD8+ T cells, or bulk PBMC T cells (not recorded which). These receptors all stem from a man younger than 30 in good health.

The rearrangement links TRBV7-8 to TRBJ2-3; TCRdb lists TRBD2, though no DNA is available to test this call. This CDR3 has 16 amino acids. Germline V CDR1 and CDR2: SGHVS, FQNEAQ. Here the CDR3 reads CASSWTSGRAGNTQYF.

The chain couples TRBV12-5 to TRBJ1-1. Germline V CDR1 and CDR2: LGHNT, FRNRAP. The CDR3 totals 11 residues. The CDR3 here is CASGTDSEAFF.

The rearrangement uses TRBV7-9 and TRBJ1-6. Germline V lookup: CDR1 SEHNR, CDR2 FQNEAQ (reference sequence). This CDR3 spans 12 amino acids. The CDR3 loop reads CASSDGDSPLHF. The whole variable domain, filled in from reference TRBV7-9 and TRBJ1-6, reads DTGVSQNPRHKITKRGQNVTFRCDPISEHNRLYWYRQTLGQGPEFLTYFQNEAQLEKSRLLSDRFSAERPKGSFSTLEIQRTEQGDSAMYLCASSDGDSPLHFGNGTRLTVT.

The chain has TRBV18 and TRBJ1-1; there is no DNA to check the TCRdb D call of TRBD1. Per the germline V gene, CDR1 is KGHSH and CDR2 is LQKENI. The CDR3 runs to 15 residues. CDR3 loop: CASSSETGNEAEAFF. Full variable domain (rest looked up from reference TRBV18 and TRBJ1-1): NAGVMQNPRHLVRRRGQEARLRCSPMKGHSHVYWYRQLPEEGLKFMVYLQKENIIDESGMPKERFSAEFPKEGPSILRIQQVVRGDSAAYFCASSSETGNEAEAFFGQGTRLTVV.

J is TRBJ2-5 and V is TRBV12-3 or TRBV12-4. The CDR3 covers 12 residues. CDR3 sequence: CASSLSSETQYF.

V gene TRBV6-4 combines with J gene TRBJ2-1; lacking DNA, the TRBD1 call made by TCRdb goes unchecked. Germline V lookup: CDR1 MRHNA, CDR2 SNTAGT. This CDR3 is built from 14 residues. The CDR3 reads CASSDLSGGNEQFF.

V gene TRBV28 combines with J gene TRBJ2-5; with no DNA, the TCRdb D assignment of TRBD1 cannot be verified. CDR1 and CDR2 from the germline V gene are MDHEN and SYDVKM. The CDR3 totals 15 residues. CDR3 sequence: CASRSRGAHGETQYF. The full variable domain, its missing parts supplied by reference TRBV28 and TRBJ2-5, is DVKVTQSSRYLVKRTGEKVFLECVQDMDHENMFWYRQDPGLGLRLIYFSYDVKMKEKGDIPEGYSVSREKKERFSLILESASTNQTSMYLCASRSRGAHGETQYFGPGTRLLVL.

The chain recombines TRBV28 with TRBJ1-1; TCRdb proposes TRBD1, but this gene call is untestable without DNA. The CDR3 is 18 amino acids. CDR1 and CDR2 from the germline V gene are MDHEN and SYDVKM. The CDR3 sequence is CASSPTPFRQGPHTEAFF.

The CDR3 sequence: CASSLGAGGNEKLFF. The V gene is TRBV5-5, the J gene TRBJ1-4; TCRdb names TRBD1, which stays unverified in the absence of DNA. The CDR3 loop spans 15 amino acids. Per the germline V gene, CDR1 is SGHKS and CDR2 is YYEKEE (reference sequence).

This chain uses TRBV20-1 with TRBJ2-7. This CDR3 is built from 12 residues. Per the germline V gene, CDR1 is DFQATT and CDR2 is SNEGSKA (reference sequence). The CDR3 spells CSARWTSYEQYF.

This chain connects TRBV5-1 to TRBJ1-1. CDR1 is SGHRS and CDR2 is YFSETQ in the germline V gene. This CDR3 region has 13 residues. CDR3 amino acids: CASRTDMNTEAFF.

This chain joins TRBV20-1 and TRBJ2-7; the D call of TRBD2 rests on TCRdb alone, since no DNA is present to check it. The CDR3 consists of 13 residues. In germline, CDR1 is DFQATT, CDR2 SNEGSKA (reference sequence). CDR3: CSARGLAGSEQYF.

The CDR3 sequence: CASSFAQGRDSSSYNEQFF. V and J are TRBV11-1 and TRBJ2-1; TCRdb outputs TRBD1, but without DNA this stays unchecked. Germline values: CDR1 SGHAT, CDR2 FQDESV (reference sequence). CDR3 length: 19 amino acids.

V and J are TRBV10-3 and TRBJ2-1; as DNA is missing, the TRBD1 call by TCRdb cannot be tested. CDR1 and CDR2 (germline): ENHRY, SYGVKD. CDR3 length: 17 residues. This CDR3 reads CAISESPGQGFDNEQFF.

V and J are TRBV29-1 and TRBJ2-1. CDR1 and CDR2 (germline): SQVTM, ANQGSEA. This CDR3 is 14 amino acids long. CDR3: CSASDDLMKNEQFF.

The rearrangement links TRBV4-3 to TRBJ2-2. The CDR3 has 16 residues. Per the germline V gene, CDR1 is LGHNA and CDR2 is YSLEER. This chain's CDR3 is CASSQETTLATGELFF.

This chain connects TRBV6-5 to TRBJ1-1. The CDR3 has 17 amino acids. CDR1 and CDR2 (germline): MNHEY, SVGAGI. This CDR3 reads CASSWYRTGTMNTEAFF.

The rearrangement joins TRBV7-9 to TRBJ1-1. The CDR3 spans 16 residues. The germline CDR1 and CDR2 sequences are SEHNR and FQNEAQ (reference sequence). CDR3 residues: CASSLRMGALNTEAFF.

V usage is TRBV12-3 or TRBV12-4 and J usage is TRBJ1-5. The CDR3 has 16 residues. The CDR3 spells CASSSQRRESNQPQHF.

V usage is TRBV19 and J usage is TRBJ2-5; TCRdb proposes TRBD2, but this gene call is untestable without DNA. Germline values: CDR1 LNHDA, CDR2 SQIVND (reference sequence). There are 15 residues in the CDR3. CDR3 loop: CASSIEGTSQETQYF.